The next 32 T cell receptor beta chains were all read from a single sample in a study of quantifying T cell responses using KT2 cells. About the research overall: RNA was reverse transcribed with TCR alpha and beta constant-region primers.

The cDNA 3' end received a ligated oligonucleotide with a UMI. An equimolar mix of RC1.1 and RC1.2 primed the beta chain across TRBC1 and TRBC2. Each CDR3 protein is one row after TCRdb ran MiXCR on the UMI-ligation and nested PCR reads. The table includes tens of thousands of distinct CDR3 sequences, roughly 12% detected once. Sequences were obtained from PBMCs spiked with cells of the T cell clone KT2. The receptors shown here come from a human donor.

This clonotype has ten or more counts. The chain combines TRBV4-2 with TRBJ2-3; possibly TRBD2 for D (5 bases). The CDR3 spans 16 residues. The ends were cut back, 2 bases at V and 0 bases at J, with 12 bases in the middle. Germline V gene lookup returns CDR1 LGHNA and CDR2 YNFKEQ. CDR3 nucleotides: TGTGCCAGCAGCCAAATCTCACTAGGGAGCACAGATACGCAGTATTTT. The encoded protein is CASSQISLGSTDTQYF.

This clonotype has just a few counts. The chain couples TRBV6-5 to TRBJ2-7, with no clear D. The germline CDR1 and CDR2 sequences are MNHEY and SVGAGI. The V end was cut by 4 bases, the J end by 2 bases, with 15 bases between. The CDR3 consists of 15 residues. CDR3 coding DNA: TGTGCCAGCAGTTGGGGTCGAAAAAGGGCCTACGAGCAGTACTTC. It translates to CASSWGRKRAYEQYF.

This clonotype has ten or more counts. This chain uses TRBV29-1 with TRBJ2-5, with 10 positions matching TRBD1. The CDR3 is made up of 13 amino acids. Germline assignment: CDR1 SQVTM and CDR2 ANQGSEA. J gave up 1 base and V 6 bases, and 2 bases lay outside the gene matches. CDR3 amino acids: CSVRDRGQETQYF. In DNA form, the CDR3 reads TGCAGCGTCCGGGACAGGGGCCAAGAGACCCAGTACTTC.

The chain couples TRBV4-2 to TRBJ1-2, with TRBD1 identical over 8 bases. The germline V gene has CDR1 LGHNA and CDR2 YNFKEQ. With V trimmed by 4 bases and J by 3 bases, 4 bases remained unmatched. This CDR3 is 14 amino acids long. In DNA, the CDR3 is TGTGCCAGCAGCCCTTCGACAGGGGACTATGGCTACACCTTC. This sequence encodes CASSPSTGDYGYTF.

There are many counts of this clonotype. The J gene is TRBJ1-5, the V gene TRBV20-1; D gene ambiguous. CDR1 is DFQATT, CDR2 SNEGSKA, per germline (reference sequence). The CDR3 is 13 amino acids. V was shortened by 3 bases and J by 7 bases, with 13 bases between the two germline ends. Here the CDR3 DNA reads TGCAGTGCTAGTCTGGGTATGCGGCAGCCCCAGCATTTT. Translation gives CSASLGMRQPQHF.

This clonotype has a handful of counts. The V gene is TRBV2, the J gene TRBJ2-3; no reliable D call. The CDR3 is made up of 11 amino acids. The V gene's germline CDR1 is SNHLY and CDR2 FYNNEI. The germline V and J ends were trimmed by 7 bases and 8 bases, with 10 bases remaining between them. CDR3 bases: TGTGCCAGCATGGCTTTGGGTACGCAGTATTTT. Its protein is CASMALGTQYF.

The chain is built from TRBV27 and TRBJ2-2, with D perhaps TRBD1 (6 bases). Germline CDR1 is MNHEY and CDR2 is SMNVEV (reference sequence). This CDR3 region has 16 residues. The V gene lost 4 bases and the J gene lost 2 bases, with 14 bases spanning the gap. DNA for the CDR3: TGTGCCAGCAGTTCGGAACAGGGCCCAAACACCGGGGAGCTGTTTTTT. This codes for CASSSEQGPNTGELFF.

In its sample, this clonotype was seen a few times. The chain has TRBV20-1 and TRBJ1-1; 7 bases are a match to TRBD1. V lost 3 bases and J lost 0; bases outside the gene matches: 7. CDR3 length: 15 amino acids. Per the germline V gene, CDR1 is DFQATT and CDR2 is SNEGSKA (reference sequence). The chain's CDR3 is CSASFPGQMNTEAFF. As DNA, the CDR3 is TGCAGTGCTAGCTTCCCGGGACAGATGAACACTGAAGCTTTCTTT.

The table lists this clonotype with a few counts. The genes are TRBV2 and TRBJ1-2; D not resolved. The germline V gene has CDR1 SNHLY and CDR2 FYNNEI. V lost 5 bases, J lost 7 bases, and 14 bases lay in between. This CDR3 is 13 amino acids long. CDR3 region: CASSPGIWRGYTF. The CDR3 DNA is TGTGCCAGCAGTCCCGGAATTTGGCGTGGCTACACCTTC.

This clonotype was counted between two and nine times. CDR3 in DNA: TGTGCCAGCAGTTTACCCCAGCAGCCCCAGCATTTT. Residues: CASSLPQQPQHF. The rearrangement joins TRBV12-3 or TRBV12-4 to TRBJ1-5; D gene unclear. V dropped 2 bases and J dropped 7 bases, with 6 bases sitting between them. The CDR3 has 12 residues.

This clonotype occurred a few times. V and J are TRBV5-4 and TRBJ1-3; D not resolved. The germline CDR1 and CDR2 sequences are SGHNT and YYREEE (reference sequence). V shed 0 bases and J shed 0 bases, with 4 bases lying between them. The CDR3 contains 14 residues. The CDR3 loop reads CASSLGHSGNTIYF. CDR3 in DNA: TGTGCCAGCAGCTTGGGGCACTCTGGAAACACCATATATTTT.

This clonotype was seen more than once but under ten times. The gene calls are TRBV3-1 and TRBJ2-4; TRBD2 matches 11 bases. The V and J ends lost 2 bases and 1 base, in that order; junction bases with no gene match: 1. The germline V gene encodes CDR1 LGHDT and CDR2 YNNKEL (reference sequence). This CDR3 contains 16 residues. The CDR3 is CASSQRTSGAKNIQYF. The DNA for the CDR3 is TGTGCCAGCAGCCAACGGACTAGCGGGGCCAAAAACATTCAGTACTTC.

This clonotype has ten or more counts. The chain carries TRBV7-6 and TRBJ1-6; D is ambiguous. Germline V gives CDR1 SGHVS, CDR2 FNYEAQ. The CDR3 is 12 residues long. The V end lost 8 bases, the J end lost 8 bases, and 10 bases lay between the germline ends. CDR3: CASGSAYSPLHF. The CDR3 nucleotides are TGTGCCAGCGGATCGGCTTATTCACCCCTCCACTTT.

The chain joins TRBV12-3 or TRBV12-4 to TRBJ2-1, with 7 bases matching TRBD1. J gave up 7 bases and V 7 bases, and 13 bases lay outside the gene matches. This CDR3 has 15 residues. Here the CDR3 DNA reads TGTGCCAGCACCCAAGGGGACAGCTGGGGGAATGAGCAGTTCTTC. Its protein is CASTQGDSWGNEQFF.

The chain carries TRBV6-5 and TRBJ2-7, with 15 bases aligning to TRBD2. Trimming took 4 bases from V and 1 from J; bases not matched to a gene: 2. In germline, CDR1 is MNHEY, CDR2 SVGAGI. The CDR3 spans 16 residues. This chain's CDR3 is CASSSGLAGGSYEQYF. The CDR3 DNA follows: TGTGCCAGCAGTTCCGGACTAGCGGGAGGGTCCTACGAGCAGTACTTC.

The chain joins TRBV18 to TRBJ2-1; TRBD2 is a possible D gene (6 bases). Trimming pared 4 bases from V and 0 bases from J, leaving 10 bases between. The CDR3 totals 15 residues. Germline assignment: CDR1 KGHSH and CDR2 LQKENI. For the CDR3, the DNA is TGTGCCAGCTCACGGACGGGGGACTCCTACAATGAGCAGTTCTTC. This encodes CASSRTGDSYNEQFF. Full variable domain (remainder filled in from reference TRBV18 and TRBJ2-1): NAGVMQNPRHLVRRRGQEARLRCSPMKGHSHVYWYRQLPEEGLKFMVYLQKENIIDESGMPKERFSAEFPKEGPSILRIQQVVRGDSAAYFCASSRTGDSYNEQFFGPGTRLTVL.

This sequence joins TRBV4-1 and TRBJ2-5; tentative D call: TRBD2 (5 bases). The V gene's germline CDR1 is MGHRA and CDR2 YSYEKL. V gave up 6 bases and J gave up 0 bases, with 11 bases separating them. The CDR3 contains 14 residues. In DNA form, the CDR3 reads TGCGCCAGCAGGAGGACGGGGTACCAAGAGACCCAGTACTTC. This encodes CASRRTGYQETQYF.

The rearrangement joins TRBV12-3 or TRBV12-4 to TRBJ2-5; D unclear. V gave up 3 bases and J gave up 3 bases, with 8 bases separating them. The CDR3 totals 13 residues. The CDR3 here is CASSFTRKETQYF. CDR3 nucleotides: TGTGCCAGCAGTTTTACCCGAAAAGAGACCCAGTACTTC.

The chain couples TRBV5-1 to TRBJ2-1, with D uncertain. Between the trimmed V and J ends, which lost 0 bases and 8 bases, there was a span of 9 bases. The CDR3 totals 13 residues. Germline V gene lookup returns CDR1 SGHRS and CDR2 YFSETQ. CDR3 sequence reads: CASSLDNLDEQFF. CDR3 nucleotides: TGCGCCAGCAGCTTGGACAATCTGGATGAGCAGTTCTTC.

V is TRBV5-6 and J is TRBJ1-2; 11 nucleotides agree with TRBD1. V lost 4 bases and J lost 8; bases outside the gene matches: 7. CDR3 length: 14 residues. Germline CDR1 SGHDT, CDR2 YYEEEE. CDR3 in amino acids: CASSLGQGAGGYTF. The CDR3, as DNA: TGTGCCAGCAGCCTCGGACAGGGGGCGGGAGGCTACACCTTC.

The V gene is TRBV12-3 or TRBV12-4, the J gene TRBJ1-5, with no clear D. This CDR3 has 13 amino acids. Trimming took off 6 bases at V and 5 bases at J, with 11 bases between the two ends. The CDR3 sequence is CASSPTRHQPQHF. CDR3 bases: TGTGCCAGCAGCCCCACTCGGCATCAGCCCCAGCATTTT.

CDR3 sequence (DNA): TGTGCCAGCAGTTACTACCTACTAGCGGAGCCCTACGAGCAGTACTTC. It translates to CASSYYLLAEPYEQYF. V and J are TRBV6-2 or TRBV6-3 and TRBJ2-7; the match to TRBD2 covers 8 bases. The CDR3 is 16 amino acids. Per the germline V gene, CDR1 is MNHEY and CDR2 is SVGEGT. V lost 1 base, J lost 2 bases, and 7 bases stayed unmatched.

This clonotype turned up a few times. V and J are TRBV18 and TRBJ2-3; D gene uncertain. The CDR3 is made up of 16 amino acids. Germline CDR1 and CDR2: KGHSH and LQKENI. V lost 3 bases to trimming and J lost 3 bases, with 16 bases between them. DNA for the CDR3: TGTGCCAGCTCACCGTTTAGTAACCCCGTGACAGATACGCAGTATTTT. Translating it yields CASSPFSNPVTDTQYF.

This clonotype was recorded a few times. The chain combines TRBV5-1 with TRBJ2-5, with 8 bases that match TRBD2. CDR3 length: 14 residues. The J segment lost 5 bases and the V segment lost 0 bases, leaving 3 bases of the junction unmatched. CDR1 is SGHRS and CDR2 is YFSETQ in the germline V gene. Here the CDR3 DNA reads TGCGCCAGCAGCTTGGAGAGCGGGAGTGAGACCCAGTACTTC. Encoded protein: CASSLESGSETQYF.

CDR3 sequence (DNA): TGTGCCAGCAGCGTAGGAGGCAGGGGGGACACTGAAGCTTTCTTT. Translated: CASSVGGRGDTEAFF. The rearrangement uses TRBV9 and TRBJ1-1; 7 bases fit TRBD1. Germline CDR1 and CDR2: SGDLS and YYNGEE. V lost 0 bases to trimming and J lost 3 bases; unmatched junction nucleotides: 5. CDR3 length: 15 amino acids.

In its sample, this clonotype was seen a few times. The chain uses TRBV10-3 and TRBJ2-1, with 7 bases that match TRBD2. Germline values: CDR1 ENHRY, CDR2 SYGVKD. V gave up 8 bases and J gave up 7 bases; unmatched junction bases: 8. The CDR3 length is 13 residues. The CDR3 nucleotides read TGTGCCATCGGGGCGCTGGGGGGGAATGAGCAGTTCTTC. Amino acid sequence: CAIGALGGNEQFF.

This clonotype was picked up many times. J is TRBJ2-7 and V is TRBV20-1, with D possibly TRBD2 on 5 matching bases. Trimming removed 6 bases from V and 4 bases from J, with 10 bases in between. This CDR3 comprises 11 residues. Germline V gene data show CDR1 as DFQATT and CDR2 as SNEGSKA (reference sequence). The CDR3 coding sequence is TGCAGTGCGAGTACTAGTTACGAGCAGTACTTC. Translating gives CSASTSYEQYF.

J is TRBJ2-7 and V is TRBV12-3 or TRBV12-4; D might be TRBD2 (5 bases). This CDR3 spans 12 amino acids. The V and J ends lost 6 bases and 4 bases respectively, with 10 bases between them. The CDR3 sequence is CASSTGVYEQYF. The CDR3 bases are TGTGCCAGCAGCACCGGGGTGTACGAGCAGTACTTC.

This clonotype was counted between two and nine times. The chain uses TRBV19 and TRBJ1-1; D not resolved. With 3 bases removed from V and 0 bases from J, the gap between germline ends came to 8 bases. The CDR3 runs 14 residues. Germline CDR1 and CDR2: LNHDA and SQIVND (reference sequence). CDR3 protein: CASSMSRLNTEAFF. CDR3 nucleotides: TGTGCCAGTAGTATGAGCAGGCTGAACACTGAAGCTTTCTTT.

This clonotype has only a few counts. The chain employs TRBV6-5 and TRBJ2-3; 7 bases match TRBD2. The CDR3 totals 18 residues. The trim removed 0 bases at V and 0 bases at J, leaving 9 bases unmatched. CDR1 and CDR2 (germline): MNHEY, SVGAGI. CDR3 DNA sequence: TGTGCCAGCAGTTACTCTGGGCTTTCGGGGGGAAGCACAGATACGCAGTATTTT. Protein: CASSYSGLSGGSTDTQYF.

This clonotype was seen only a few times. This sequence joins TRBV18 and TRBJ1-3; D uncertain. Germline loops: CDR1 KGHSH, CDR2 LQKENI. Deletions cut 3 bases from V and 2 bases from J, with 11 bases between. This CDR3 has 15 amino acids. CDR3 DNA: TGTGCCAGCTCACCTCAAGCTGGGCCTGGAAACACCATATATTTT. Translation: CASSPQAGPGNTIYF.

The table lists this clonotype with a few counts. The chain is built from TRBV5-1 and TRBJ2-5; the match to TRBD1 covers 8 bases. This CDR3 has 18 residues. V shed 0 bases and J 4 bases; nucleotides not matched to a gene: 14. The V gene's germline CDR1 is SGHRS and CDR2 YFSETQ. The CDR3 protein is CASSLDFSRTGRGETQYF. The CDR3 coding sequence is TGCGCCAGCAGCTTGGACTTTTCTAGGACAGGGCGGGGAGAGACCCAGTACTTC.